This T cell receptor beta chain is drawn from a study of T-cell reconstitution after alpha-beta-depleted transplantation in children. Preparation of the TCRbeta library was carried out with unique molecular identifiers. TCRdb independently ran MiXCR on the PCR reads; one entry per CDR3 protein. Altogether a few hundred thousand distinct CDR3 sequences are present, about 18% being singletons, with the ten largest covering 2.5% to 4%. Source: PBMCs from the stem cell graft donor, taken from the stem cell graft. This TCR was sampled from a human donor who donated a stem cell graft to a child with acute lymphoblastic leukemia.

CDR3 amino acids: CASREPRGYTNYGYTF. The CDR3 DNA sequence: TGTGCCAGCAGAGAACCCCGGGGGTACACTAACTATGGCTACACCTTC. The rearrangement links TRBV2 to TRBJ1-2, with D maybe TRBD1 (5 bases). Germline V gene sequence: CDR1 SNHLY, CDR2 FYNNEI. The CDR3 covers 16 residues. The ends were cut back, 6 bases at V and 0 bases at J, with 17 bases in the middle.